Listed here are 4 T cell receptor beta chains from one sample, sequenced in a study of blood T cell repertoires in COVID-19. The assay was immunoSEQ multiplex PCR, and TCRdb's table has in-frame clones only and misses some. In the table there are around 340,000 clones, about nine tenths of which are singletons. Sequences were obtained from peripheral blood. Receptors originate from a woman aged 55-70 years with COVID-19, enrolled during active disease.

This clone was seen once. The chain is built from TRBV7-3 and TRBJ1-2, with 10 bases that match TRBD1. Per the germline V gene, CDR1 is SGHTA and CDR2 is FQGTGA. The CDR3 is 15 amino acids. The J segment lost 8 bases and the V segment lost 4 bases, leaving 10 bases of the junction unmatched. This CDR3 reads CASSSTGTGVLGYTF. DNA for the CDR3: TGTGCCAGCAGCTCTACCGGGACAGGGGTTTTAGGCTACACCTTC.

The chain couples TRBV9 to TRBJ1-2; D may be TRBD1 (6 bases). Germline loops: CDR1 SGDLS, CDR2 YYNGEE. CDR3 length equals 14 residues. V lost 4 bases to trimming and J lost 5 bases, with 15 bases between them. The chain's CDR3 is CASSPRGGGYGYTF. In DNA, the CDR3 is TGTGCCAGCAGCCCCCGGGGAGGGGGATATGGCTACACCTTC.

The gene calls are TRBV30 and TRBJ1-2; 8 nucleotides match TRBD1. The CDR3 extends over 14 amino acids. Per the germline V gene, CDR1 is GTSNPN and CDR2 is SVGIG (reference sequence). With V trimmed by 1 base and J by 2 bases, 3 bases remained unmatched. The CDR3: CAWSGQGRNYGYTF. CDR3 bases: TGTGCCTGGAGTGGACAGGGGCGAAACTATGGCTACACCTTC.

This chain joins TRBV13 and TRBJ1-1; D gene ambiguous. The germline V gene has CDR1 PRHDT and CDR2 FYEKMQ (reference sequence). This CDR3 is built from 14 residues. V lost 5 bases to trimming and J lost 4 bases, with 14 bases between them. The CDR3 is CASSMSTGSTEAFF. CDR3 coding DNA: TGTGCCAGCAGCATGTCTACGGGGAGCACTGAAGCTTTCTTT.